This record looks at one T cell receptor (beta chain) sequence and its context. The target of this receptor is not known. Base qualities were left out, and no much larger clone turns up one base away. This specimen's time point label, interpreted: cells obtained before transplantation from donor or recipient. CD3+CD4+ and CD3+CD8+ populations were FACS-sorted from unstimulated pre-transplant donor and recipient cells taken from spleen or lymph nodes. The library was prepared using the immunoSEQ multiplex PCR assay. For most patients, genomic DNA was isolated with the Qiagen DNeasy Blood and Tissue Kit and sent frozen to Adaptive Biotechnologies for TCR sequencing. For most patients, high-throughput TCR-beta CDR3 sequencing of genomic DNA was performed by Adaptive Biotechnologies. The paper's data handling went like this. Adaptive's ImmunoSEQ software was the source of the TCR sequencing data for 15 to 20 patients, while three other patients were processed with MiXCR and VDJtools. CD4 versus CD8 sorting errors were corrected by removing sequences found in both subsets at a frequency ratio below 5:1. CDR3 nucleotide sequences shared between donor and recipient were removed because the origin of such sequences could not be assigned. At least 2-fold expansion over unstimulated cells and a minimum CFSE-low frequency of 0.002% (template counts) or 0.001% (read counts) were required for clones to be classified as alloreactive. Clones were considered mappable if detected in sequenced pre-transplant spleen, lymph node, or MLR CFSE-low populations of the donor or recipient. The cumulative frequency of alloreactive clones was calculated as a percentage of all sequences, weighted by copy number. TCRdb took this table from immuneACCESS and kept in-frame rearrangements with V and J called. Such tables lack part of the clones; where checked against another copy, unresolved V genes explain under half of the gap, and the rest is unexplained. V and J calls and clone size are copied from that table; D and trimming were computed from the DNA. The sample contains more than 95,000 clones, over 85% of them found a single time. The ten largest clonotypes hold 0.9% to 1.5% of the sample.

From its cysteine to its phenylalanine, the CDR3 spans 15 amino acids. Here the CDR3 DNA is all that survives: 45 bases in frame from base 1. The V end loses 3 bases and the J end loses 3 bases, and a stretch of 15 bases separates them. The germline V gene encodes CDR1 MNHNS and CDR2 SASEGT. This record comes from a study of graft-versus-host responses after intestinal transplantation (dated by TCRdb to the early 2020s). At the level of the whole study: The transplants that recipients received were multivisceral, liver-intestinal, or isolated intestinal. Every recipient was given anti-thymocyte globulin induction, then maintenance tacrolimus and steroids for 2 to 4 years. After intestinal transplantation, graft-versus-host and host-versus-graft alloreactive T cell clones were followed in the graft, circulation and bone marrow using bulk TCR-beta CDR3 sequencing. Alloreactive clones were identified by sequencing pre-transplant mixed lymphocyte reaction products and comparing them with unstimulated pre-transplant donor and recipient T cells. A cohort of about two dozen intestinal transplant recipients, including one retransplant, was enrolled, and a few patients lacking pretransplant specimens were excluded. A peak of at least 4% donor T cells among recipient peripheral blood mononuclear cells was the definition used for donor T cell macrochimerism. Rather than going through the commercial service, samples from three later patients were sequenced in-house on an Illumina MiSeq and processed with MiXCR. Beyond this particular receptor, the publication reports: Patients with donor T cell macrochimerism had high GvH to HvG T cell clonal ratios in their allografts. Peak levels of circulating GvH clones were associated with declines in HvG clones early after transplant. The relatively low number and heterogeneity of intestinal transplant patients limited the conclusions. GvH clones were detected in recipient bone marrow, and some of these GvH clones were observed earlier in ileal mucosa or blood, consistent with an intestinal mucosal origin.

The specimen was unstimulated CD8+ T cells sorted from spleen or lymph node cells, collected before intestinal transplant. The receptor was isolated from a human donor who received an intestinal transplant. The chain uses TRBV6-1 and TRBJ2-7; a weak D assignment points to TRBD2 (6 bases agree). The CDR3 here reads CASSDPGLAIYEQYF. The bases are TGTGCCAGCAGTGACCCGGGACTTGCCATCTACGAGCAGTACTTC.